The 4 T cell receptor beta chains reported below all come from one sample, sequenced in a study of shared clonotypes between healthy human individuals. In the naive CD8 group, cells lacked CD45RO and were positively selected for CCR7, so terminally differentiated effector memory CD45RA+ cells were left out. The table came from immunoSEQ multiplex PCR; TCRdb's copy has only in-frame clones and leaves some out. The repertoire includes nearly 2 million clones, about 95% of them detected once, and 1% to 1.5% sits in the top ten. Sequencing was performed on naive CD8+ T cells sorted from blood. These receptor sequences come from a man between 18 and 35 years old in good health.

The table lists this clone with a count of one. Other DNA variants within this sample encode the same CDR3. This rearrangement joins TRBV5-6 to TRBJ1-1, with D hard to call. V lost 3 bases, J lost 4 bases, and 7 bases lay in between. From germline, CDR1 is SGHDT and CDR2 YYEEEE. The CDR3 loop spans 12 amino acids. For the CDR3, the DNA is TGTGCCAGCAGCTGGGGTAGCACTGAAGCTTTCTTT. Its protein is CASSWGSTEAFF.

This clone was seen a handful of times. V is TRBV6-1 and J is TRBJ2-7, with 11 positions matching TRBD1. The CDR3 length is 15 residues. Germline V lookup: CDR1 MNHNS, CDR2 SASEGT. Trimming took 1 base from V and 3 from J; bases not matched to a gene: 2. CDR3 in amino acids: CASSEEDRGLYEQYF. In DNA form, the CDR3 reads TGTGCCAGCAGTGAAGAGGACAGGGGGCTCTACGAGCAGTACTTC.

The gene calls are TRBV7-2 and TRBJ2-2; tentative D call: TRBD2 (7 bases). In germline, CDR1 is SGHTA, CDR2 FQGNSA. The CDR3 is made up of 15 amino acids. V was shortened by 4 bases and J by 6 bases, with 15 bases between the two germline ends. This CDR3 is CASSSGEGYPGELFF. The CDR3 DNA follows: TGTGCCAGCAGCTCAGGGGAGGGGTACCCCGGGGAGCTGTTTTTT.

This chain connects TRBV4-1 to TRBJ2-7, with D possibly matching TRBD1 (5 bases). Trimming cost V 0 bases and J 3 bases, with 12 bases left between them. Germline V gene sequence: CDR1 MGHRA, CDR2 YSYEKL. The CDR3 consists of 15 residues. The CDR3 coding sequence is TGCGCCAGCAGCCAAGATGGGGCAGTCGGCTACGAGCAGTACTTC. The encoded protein is CASSQDGAVGYEQYF.